These 21 T cell receptor beta chains came from one sample sequenced in a study of blood T cell repertoires in COVID-19. The assay was immunoSEQ multiplex PCR, and TCRdb's table has in-frame clones only and misses some. The sample has around 19,000 clones, about 88% seen once. The specimen was peripheral blood. These receptors all stem from a human donor in a cohort sampled during active COVID-19. The donor label of this sample is uncertain.

A single count supports this clone. The chain recombines TRBV21-1 with TRBJ2-7; TRBD2, the D gene given by the table, was not confirmed from the DNA. TRBV21-1 is an annotated pseudogene. CDR3 length: 15 amino acids. This CDR3 reads CASSPRWTGNYEQYF. CDR3 sequence (DNA): TGTGCCAGCAGCCCTAGATGGACGGGGAACTACGAGCAGTACTTC.

V is TRBV6-5 and J is TRBJ2-3; 8 nucleotides match TRBD2. Germline V lookup: CDR1 MNHEY, CDR2 SVGAGI. The CDR3 is 15 amino acids. V gave up 2 bases and J gave up 3 bases; unmatched junction bases: 4. CDR3 residues: CASSYRGLVTDTQYF. Here the CDR3 DNA reads TGTGCCAGCAGTTACAGGGGACTAGTAACAGATACGCAGTATTTT.

CDR3 region: CASSYRVDNEQFF. CDR3 bases: TGTGCCAGCAGTTACCGCGTTGACAATGAGCAGTTCTTC. This sequence joins TRBV6-6 and TRBJ2-1; D call uncertain. The CDR3 extends over 13 amino acids. From germline, CDR1 is MNHNY and CDR2 SVGAGI (reference sequence). The V gene lost 2 bases and the J gene lost 5 bases, with 7 bases spanning the gap.

This chain uses TRBV5-1 with TRBJ1-4; TRBD1 matches at 9 bases. The junction had 5 bases not matched to a gene; V was cut back by 2 bases and J by 6 bases. The CDR3 is 15 amino acids. Germline V gives CDR1 SGHRS, CDR2 YFSETQ. The CDR3 nucleotides read TGCGCCAGCAGCTTTACAGGGGGCACAGATGAAAAACTGTTTTTT. It translates to CASSFTGGTDEKLFF.

The CDR3 nucleotides are TGTGCCAGCAGTTTTTCCCGCACAGGGCCGAGCTCTGGAAACACCATATATTTT. This codes for CASSFSRTGPSSGNTIYF. The chain is built from TRBV27 and TRBJ1-3; TRBD1 is a possible D gene (6 bases). CDR1 and CDR2 from the germline V gene are MNHEY and SMNVEV (reference sequence). CDR3 size: 18 residues. V was pared by 3 bases and J by 0 bases, with 18 bases between.

The V call is TRBV29-1, the J call TRBJ2-1; TRBD2 matches at 10 bases. The CDR3 has 13 amino acids. The germline CDR1 and CDR2 sequences are SQVTM and ANQGSEA. After removal of 7 bases from V and 7 bases from J, the junction contained 7 bases not matched to a gene. The CDR3 DNA reads TGCAGCGCTCTAGCGGGAGTAGCGAATGAGCAGTTCTTC. This sequence encodes CSALAGVANEQFF.

This clone was counted a single time. The chain couples TRBV2 to TRBJ2-1, with 8 bases fitting TRBD2. This CDR3 has 14 residues. Germline CDR1 reads SNHLY; CDR2 reads FYNNEI. Trimming took 6 bases from V and 5 from J; bases not matched to a gene: 6. Here the CDR3 DNA reads TGTGCCAGCAGGAGAGCGGGAGCAGACAATGAGCAGTTCTTC. Protein: CASRRAGADNEQFF. Based on the CDR3 plus reference TRBV2 and TRBJ2-1, the full variable domain is EPEVTQTPSHQVTQMGQEVILRCVPISNHLYFYWYRQILGQKVEFLVSFYNNEISEKSEIFDDQFSVERPDGSNFTLKIRSTKLEDSAMYFCASRRAGADNEQFFGPGTRLTVL.

The V gene is TRBV2, the J gene TRBJ2-2; a possible D gene is TRBD1 (7 bases). The CDR3 spans 14 residues. Germline V gene data show CDR1 as SNHLY and CDR2 as FYNNEI. Trimming cost V 5 bases and J 6 bases, with 13 bases left between them. CDR3 region: CASSNGGGAGELFF. The CDR3 DNA reads as TGTGCCAGCAGTAACGGAGGGGGCGCCGGGGAGCTGTTTTTT.

The chain couples TRBV2 to TRBJ1-1; TRBD1 is a possible D gene (5 bases). From germline, CDR1 is SNHLY and CDR2 FYNNEI. The CDR3 has 14 residues. The V and J ends lost 4 bases and 5 bases respectively, with 14 bases between them. The CDR3 DNA follows: TGTGCCAGCAGTGCGGACGCCCGGGGGACTGAAGCTTTCTTT. It translates to CASSADARGTEAFF.

J is TRBJ2-5 and V is TRBV24-1; TRBD2 is a possible D gene (5 bases). V lost 6 bases, J lost 5 bases, and 12 bases lay in between. The CDR3 is 13 residues long. The germline V gene encodes CDR1 KGHDR and CDR2 SFDVKD. The CDR3 here is CATSPSGAETQYF. The CDR3 coding sequence is TGTGCCACCAGTCCCAGCGGAGCCGAGACCCAGTACTTC.

V and J are TRBV5-1 and TRBJ2-5; the match to TRBD2 covers 13 bases. The germline V gene has CDR1 SGHRS and CDR2 YFSETQ. V shed 4 bases and J 0 bases; nucleotides not matched to a gene: 6. CDR3 size: 17 residues. This CDR3 reads CASSPGLAGANQETQYF. Here the CDR3 DNA reads TGCGCCAGCAGCCCCGGACTAGCGGGAGCTAACCAAGAGACCCAGTACTTC.

The J gene is TRBJ2-2, the V gene TRBV18; 9 bases line up with TRBD1. The trim removed 3 bases at V and 5 bases at J, leaving 10 bases unmatched. Germline V gene sequence: CDR1 KGHSH, CDR2 LQKENI. The CDR3 totals 17 residues. The CDR3 bases are TGTGCCAGCTCACCGCTAGGAGGGACAGGGAAAACCGGGGAGCTGTTTTTT. Translation: CASSPLGGTGKTGELFF.

The rearrangement joins TRBV19 to TRBJ2-1, with D possibly being TRBD2 (5 bases). CDR3 length: 16 residues. Germline V gene lookup returns CDR1 LNHDA and CDR2 SQIVND (reference sequence). Trimming took off 5 bases at V and 0 bases at J, with 14 bases between the two ends. The CDR3, as DNA: TGTGCCAGTAGTTCCGGACTGGAAAGCTCCTACAATGAGCAGTTCTTC. It translates to CASSSGLESSYNEQFF.

V and J are TRBV19 and TRBJ2-7; TRBD2 aligns across 9 bases. The V gene's germline CDR1 is LNHDA and CDR2 SQIVND (reference sequence). The junction had 7 bases not matched to a gene; V was cut back by 7 bases and J by 0 bases. The CDR3 is 15 amino acids. DNA for the CDR3: TGTGCCAGTACAAGGGTTAGCGGGAGCTCCTACGAGCAGTACTTC. It codes for CASTRVSGSSYEQYF.

The genes are TRBV19 and TRBJ2-7; perhaps TRBD1 as D (6 bases). The CDR3 totals 14 residues. Per the germline V gene, CDR1 is LNHDA and CDR2 is SQIVND (reference sequence). Trimming took off 3 bases at V and 5 bases at J, with 14 bases between the two ends. The CDR3 DNA reads as TGTGCCAGTAGTATTATGGGGGCACCCAACGAGCAGTACTTC. This translates into CASSIMGAPNEQYF.

The chain couples TRBV28 to TRBJ1-2; TRBD1 is a possible D gene (5 bases). In germline, CDR1 is MDHEN, CDR2 SYDVKM. The CDR3 loop spans 14 amino acids. Trimming removed 2 bases at V and 0 bases at J, with 7 bases between. The CDR3 here is CASSLGAANYGYTF. CDR3 nucleotide sequence: TGTGCCAGCAGTTTAGGGGCAGCTAACTATGGCTACACCTTC.

The chain uses TRBV4-2 and TRBJ2-7, with 9 bases aligning to TRBD2. Trimming removed 4 bases from V and 5 bases from J; junction bases left unmatched: 15. The CDR3 runs to 17 residues. Germline lookup yields CDR1 LGHNA and CDR2 YNFKEQ. The CDR3 loop reads CASSLRASGIISDEQYF. The DNA for the CDR3 is TGTGCCAGCAGCCTGCGGGCTAGCGGGATTATCAGCGACGAGCAGTACTTC.

The chain recombines TRBV11-3 with TRBJ2-1; D ambiguous. V dropped 2 bases and J dropped 3 bases, with 5 bases sitting between them. This CDR3 region has 13 residues. The germline V gene has CDR1 SGHNT and CDR2 YENEEA. The CDR3, as DNA: TGTGCCAGCAGCTTAAGCCTCTACAATGAGCAGTTCTTC. Encoded protein: CASSLSLYNEQFF.

The chain combines TRBV7-2 with TRBJ1-6; D possibly corresponds to TRBD1 (6 bases). The CDR3 extends over 14 amino acids. Per germline, CDR1 SGHTA and CDR2 FQGNSA. The V and J ends lost 3 bases and 6 bases respectively, with 9 bases between them. The CDR3 nucleotides read TGTGCCAGCAGCTTCAAACAGGGTAATTCACCCCTCCACTTT. Amino acids: CASSFKQGNSPLHF.

On this clone itself: The same CDR3 is also encoded by other DNA sequences in this sample. The genes are TRBV5-1 and TRBJ2-5, with 8 nucleotides matching TRBD2. The CDR3 totals 16 residues. Germline V gene data show CDR1 as SGHRS and CDR2 as YFSETQ. Trimming removed 0 bases from V and 5 bases from J; junction bases left unmatched: 9. The CDR3 here is CASSLAGTRGGETQYF. Here the CDR3 DNA reads TGCGCCAGCAGCTTGGCGGGGACTAGGGGCGGGGAGACCCAGTACTTC.

The rearrangement links TRBV6-1 to TRBJ2-6; D ambiguous. Germline CDR1 reads MNHNS; CDR2 reads SASEGT. The CDR3 has 11 amino acids. Trimming cost V 2 bases and J 13 bases, with 6 bases left between them. CDR3 residues: CASSEWAVLTF. For the CDR3, the DNA is TGTGCCAGCAGTGAATGGGCTGTCCTGACTTTC.